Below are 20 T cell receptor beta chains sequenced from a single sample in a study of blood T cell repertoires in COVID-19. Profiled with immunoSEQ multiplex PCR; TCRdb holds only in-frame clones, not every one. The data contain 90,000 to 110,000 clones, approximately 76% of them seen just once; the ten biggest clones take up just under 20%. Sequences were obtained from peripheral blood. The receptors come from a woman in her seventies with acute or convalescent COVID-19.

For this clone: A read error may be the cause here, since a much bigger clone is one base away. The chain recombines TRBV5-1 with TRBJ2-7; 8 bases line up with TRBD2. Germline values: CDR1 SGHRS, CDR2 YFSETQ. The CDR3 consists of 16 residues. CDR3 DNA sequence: TGCCCCTGCTTGCGCCGTTGGGGGGGCCGGGGGGGGGAGCAGTACTTC. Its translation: CPCLRRWGGRGGEQYF.

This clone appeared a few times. In DNA, the CDR3 is TGTGCCAGCAGCTTGGGGCGGAATAGCAATCAGCCCCAGCATTTT. Its protein product is CASSLGRNSNQPQHF. The chain carries TRBV5-5 and TRBJ1-5, with no clear D. The CDR3 totals 15 residues. V lost 0 bases and J lost 0, with 7 bases in between. Germline values: CDR1 SGHKS, CDR2 YYEKEE (reference sequence).

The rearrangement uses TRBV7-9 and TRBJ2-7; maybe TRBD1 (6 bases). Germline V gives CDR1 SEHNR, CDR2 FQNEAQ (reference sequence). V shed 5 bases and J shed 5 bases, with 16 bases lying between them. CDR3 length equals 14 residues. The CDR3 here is CASSQGTPADEQYF. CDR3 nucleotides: TGTGCCAGCAGCCAGGGGACCCCAGCGGACGAGCAGTACTTC.

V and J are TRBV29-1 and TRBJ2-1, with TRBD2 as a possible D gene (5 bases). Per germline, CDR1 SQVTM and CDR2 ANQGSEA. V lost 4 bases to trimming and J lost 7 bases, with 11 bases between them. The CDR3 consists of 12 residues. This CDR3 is CSVVGPGNEQFF. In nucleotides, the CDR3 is TGCAGCGTTGTAGGACCGGGAAATGAGCAGTTCTTC.

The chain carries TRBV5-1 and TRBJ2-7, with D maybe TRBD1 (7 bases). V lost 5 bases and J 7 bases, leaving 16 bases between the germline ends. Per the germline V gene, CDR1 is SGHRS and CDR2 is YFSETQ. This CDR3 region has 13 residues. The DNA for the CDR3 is TGCGCCAGCAGGGGACAGCCCGGGGGAGAGCAGTACTTC. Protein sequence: CASRGQPGGEQYF.

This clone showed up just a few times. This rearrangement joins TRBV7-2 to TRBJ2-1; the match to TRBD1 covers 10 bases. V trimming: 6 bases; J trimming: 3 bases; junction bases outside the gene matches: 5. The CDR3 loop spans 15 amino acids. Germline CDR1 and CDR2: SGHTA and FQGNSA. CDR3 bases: TGTGCCAGCAGACGGACAGGGGGGGACTACAATGAGCAGTTCTTC. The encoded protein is CASRRTGGDYNEQFF.

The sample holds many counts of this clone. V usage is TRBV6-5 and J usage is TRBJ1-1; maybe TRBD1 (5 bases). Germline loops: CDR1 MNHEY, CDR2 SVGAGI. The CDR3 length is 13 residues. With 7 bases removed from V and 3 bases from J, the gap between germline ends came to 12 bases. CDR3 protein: CASTGDADTEAFF. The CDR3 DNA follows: TGTGCCAGCACGGGGGACGCGGACACTGAAGCTTTCTTT.

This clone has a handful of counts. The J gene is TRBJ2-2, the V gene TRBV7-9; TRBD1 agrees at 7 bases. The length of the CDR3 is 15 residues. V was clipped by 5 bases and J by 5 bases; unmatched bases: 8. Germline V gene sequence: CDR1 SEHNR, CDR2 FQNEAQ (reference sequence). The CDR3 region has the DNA TGTGCCAGCAGCCAAGCGACAGGGACAACCGGGGAGCTGTTTTTT. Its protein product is CASSQATGTTGELFF. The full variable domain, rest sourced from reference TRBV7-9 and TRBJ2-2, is DTGVSQNPRHKITKRGQNVTFRCDPISEHNRLYWYRQTLGQGPEFLTYFQNEAQLEKSRLLSDRFSAERPKGSFSTLEIQRTEQGDSAMYLCASSQATGTTGELFFGEGSRLTVL.

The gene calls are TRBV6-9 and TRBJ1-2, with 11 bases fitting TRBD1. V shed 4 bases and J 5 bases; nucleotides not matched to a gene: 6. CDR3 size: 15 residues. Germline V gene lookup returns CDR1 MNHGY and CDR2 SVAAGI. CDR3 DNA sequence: TGTGCCAGCAGTTTTGGGACAGGGGGGGAATATGGCTACACCTTC. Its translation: CASSFGTGGEYGYTF.

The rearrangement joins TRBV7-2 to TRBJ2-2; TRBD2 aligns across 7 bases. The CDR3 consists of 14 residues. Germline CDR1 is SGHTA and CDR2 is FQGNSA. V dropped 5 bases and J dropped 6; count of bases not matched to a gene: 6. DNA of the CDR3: TGTGCCAGCAGCCCGAGTCGGGGGGCCGGGGAGCTGTTTTTT. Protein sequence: CASSPSRGAGELFF.

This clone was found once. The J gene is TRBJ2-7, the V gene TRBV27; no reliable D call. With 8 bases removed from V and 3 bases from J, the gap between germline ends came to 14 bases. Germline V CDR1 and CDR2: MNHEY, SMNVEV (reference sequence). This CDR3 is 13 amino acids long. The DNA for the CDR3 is TGTGCCAGCCGCAACCCAGGCAACTACGAGCAGTACTTC. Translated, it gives CASRNPGNYEQYF.

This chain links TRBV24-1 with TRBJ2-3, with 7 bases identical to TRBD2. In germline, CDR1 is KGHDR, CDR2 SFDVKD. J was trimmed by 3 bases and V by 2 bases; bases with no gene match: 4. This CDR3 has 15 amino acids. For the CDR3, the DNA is TGTGCCACCAGTGATTGGGGGAGGGGAACAGATACGCAGTATTTT. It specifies CATSDWGRGTDTQYF.

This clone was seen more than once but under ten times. CDR3 residues: CASSQAGTGVSPLHF. CDR3 bases: TGCGCCAGCAGCCAGGCCGGGACAGGGGTTTCACCCCTCCACTTT. This chain joins TRBV4-1 and TRBJ1-6, with 10 bases identical to TRBD1. Germline loops: CDR1 MGHRA, CDR2 YSYEKL. CDR3 size: 15 residues. V trimming: 3 bases; J trimming: 9 bases; junction bases outside the gene matches: 5.

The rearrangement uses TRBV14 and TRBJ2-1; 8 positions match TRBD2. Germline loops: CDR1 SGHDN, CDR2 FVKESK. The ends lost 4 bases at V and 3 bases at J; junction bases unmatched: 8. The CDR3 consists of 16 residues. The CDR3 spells CASSPSGRGFYNEQFF. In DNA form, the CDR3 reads TGTGCCAGCAGCCCCTCCGGGAGGGGATTCTACAATGAGCAGTTCTTC. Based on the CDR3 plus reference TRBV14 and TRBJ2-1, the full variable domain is EAGVTQFPSHSVIEKGQTVTLRCDPISGHDNLYWYRRVMGKEIKFLLHFVKESKQDESGMPNNRFLAERTGGTYSTLKVQPAELEDSGVYFCASSPSGRGFYNEQFFGPGTRLTVL.

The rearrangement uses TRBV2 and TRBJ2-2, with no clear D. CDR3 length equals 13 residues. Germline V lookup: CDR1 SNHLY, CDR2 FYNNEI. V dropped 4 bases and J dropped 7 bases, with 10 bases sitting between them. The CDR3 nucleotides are TGTGCCAGCAGTGCCCCGGTGGTCGGGGAGCTGTTTTTT. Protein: CASSAPVVGELFF.

DNA of the CDR3: TGTGCCAGCCGGGGACAGGCAGGGAATGAGCAGTTCTTC. As protein: CASRGQAGNEQFF. V gene TRBV2 combines with J gene TRBJ2-1, with 8 bases lining up with TRBD1. This CDR3 has 13 amino acids. Looked up from germline, CDR1 is SNHLY and CDR2 is FYNNEI. V shed 8 bases and J 7 bases; nucleotides not matched to a gene: 7.

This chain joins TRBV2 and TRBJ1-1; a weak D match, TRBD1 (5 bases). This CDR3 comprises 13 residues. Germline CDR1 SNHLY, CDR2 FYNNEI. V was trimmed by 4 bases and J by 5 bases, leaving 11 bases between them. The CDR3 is CASSAGEGTEAFF. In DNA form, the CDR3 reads TGTGCCAGCAGTGCCGGGGAGGGGACTGAAGCTTTCTTT.

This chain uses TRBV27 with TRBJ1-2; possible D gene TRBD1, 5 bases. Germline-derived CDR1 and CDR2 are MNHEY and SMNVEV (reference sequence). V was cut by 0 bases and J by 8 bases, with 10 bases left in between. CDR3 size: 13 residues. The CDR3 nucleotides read TGTGCCAGCAGTTTATCGCAGGGCTGGGGCTACACCTTC. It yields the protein CASSLSQGWGYTF.

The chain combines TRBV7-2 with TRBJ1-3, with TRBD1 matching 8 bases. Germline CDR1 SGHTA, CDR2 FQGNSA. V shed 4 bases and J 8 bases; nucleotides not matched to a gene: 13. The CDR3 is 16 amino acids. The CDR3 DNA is TGTGCCAGCAGCTGGAACGGACAGGGCCTTTTGGACACCATATATTTT. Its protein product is CASSWNGQGLLDTIYF.

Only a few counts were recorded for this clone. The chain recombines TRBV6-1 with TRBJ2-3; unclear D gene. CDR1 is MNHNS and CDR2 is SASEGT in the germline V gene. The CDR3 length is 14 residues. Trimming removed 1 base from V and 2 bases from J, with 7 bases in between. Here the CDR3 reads CASSEVGHTDTQYF. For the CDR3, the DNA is TGTGCCAGCAGTGAAGTGGGCCACACAGATACGCAGTATTTT.